This entry features one T cell receptor (beta chain) sequence. Its specificity is not known. Every donor gave about 9 milliliters of peripheral blood. The CDR3 is 16 residues long. Losses at the gene ends were 6 bases for V and 4 bases for J; bases not matched to a gene: 10. The record originates from a study of blood T cells in healthy people across ages. Study-wide points: Nothing was known about donor CMV status, and this possibly confounded expanded clonotype changes.

It was with a sample-barcoded 5' primer and a J-beta primer mix that a second PCR of about 6 to 11 cycles was run. Using its own MiXCR run on the 5' RACE reads, TCRdb lists one record per CDR3 protein. Of 2 million or so distinct CDR3 sequences in the sample, around half were seen once. The sequencing sample was made of blood. The clonotype comes from a woman aged 40 to 50 in good health. This chain links TRBV12-3 or TRBV12-4 with TRBJ2-1; TRBD2 aligns across 9 bases. CDR3 protein: CASSPPTSGFYNEQFF. Written as DNA, the CDR3 is TGTGCCAGCAGCCCGCCCACTAGCGGGTTTTACAATGAGCAGTTCTTC.